This T cell receptor (beta chain) derives from a study of radiotherapy plus CTLA-4 blockade in lung cancer. Study-level results: The authors reported that early blood T cell clone dynamics, with interferon-beta, best predicted response. In blood, after radiotherapy plus ipilimumab, tumor-derived TCR clones expanded.

Those with chemo-refractory metastatic non-small-cell lung cancer were treated with focal radiation combined with CTLA-4 blockade using ipilimumab. Comment on this clone: What it binds is not known.

This CDR3 has 15 residues. Trimming at V came to 2 bases and at J to 2 bases, leaving 6 bases not matched to a gene. Germline lookup yields CDR1 ENHRY and CDR2 SYGVKD. Libraries were prepared by immunoSEQ multiplex PCR; TCRdb keeps only in-frame clonotypes and omits some of them. The table lists 80,000 to 100,000 clones, around 88% of them singletons. The material was peripheral blood, obtained from a patient treated with radiotherapy plus ipilimumab. This chain connects TRBV10-3 to TRBJ2-7; 7 positions match TRBD2. The receptor was derived from a human donor with non-small cell lung cancer that progressed on radiotherapy plus ipilimumab. CDR3 in DNA: TGTGCCATCAGTGAGGGGAGGGGTTCGACCTACGAGCAGTACTTC. Translating gives CAISEGRGSTYEQYF.